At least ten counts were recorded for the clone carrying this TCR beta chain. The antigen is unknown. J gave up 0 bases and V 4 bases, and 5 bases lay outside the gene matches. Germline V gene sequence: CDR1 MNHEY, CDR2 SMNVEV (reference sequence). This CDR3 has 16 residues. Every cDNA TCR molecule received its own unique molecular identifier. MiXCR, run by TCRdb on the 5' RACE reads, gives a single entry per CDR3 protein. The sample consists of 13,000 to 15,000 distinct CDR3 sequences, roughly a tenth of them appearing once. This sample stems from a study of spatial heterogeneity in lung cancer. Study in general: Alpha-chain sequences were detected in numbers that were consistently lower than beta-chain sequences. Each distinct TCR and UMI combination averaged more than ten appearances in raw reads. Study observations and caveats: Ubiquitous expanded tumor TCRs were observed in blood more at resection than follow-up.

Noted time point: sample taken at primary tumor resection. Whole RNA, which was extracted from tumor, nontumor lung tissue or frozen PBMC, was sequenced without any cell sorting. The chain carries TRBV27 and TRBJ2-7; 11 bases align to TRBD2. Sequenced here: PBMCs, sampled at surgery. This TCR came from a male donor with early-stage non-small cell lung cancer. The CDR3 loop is CASSSGTSGRSYEQYF. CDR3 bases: TGTGCCAGCAGTTCCGGGACTAGCGGCCGCTCCTACGAGCAGTACTTC.